One and the same sample provided the 22 T cell receptor beta chains below, sequenced in a study of shared clonotypes between healthy human individuals. Sequencing was performed with immunoSEQ multiplex PCR; in TCRdb, only in-frame clones are kept and a portion is missing. The sample includes more than 2,000,000 clones, approximately 93% of them seen just once. The sample was naive CD4+ T cells from PBMCs. Sample subset: CD45RA+ positively selected. These receptor sequences come from a man aged 18 to 29 in good health. Some clones in this sample may be carry-over from other donors' samples.

The chain joins TRBV10-3 to TRBJ2-1; D uncertain. The CDR3 has 12 amino acids. Trimming stripped 2 bases from V and 9 bases from J, with 8 bases between. The germline V gene encodes CDR1 ENHRY and CDR2 SYGVKD. The CDR3 bases are TGTGCCATCAGTGAGGGCTTCAGTGAGCAGTTCTTC. Its translation: CAISEGFSEQFF.

The gene calls are TRBV7-2 and TRBJ1-5; perhaps TRBD1 as D (5 bases). Germline-derived CDR1 and CDR2 are SGHTA and FQGNSA. The CDR3 length is 15 residues. The germline V and J ends were trimmed by 5 bases and 2 bases, with 13 bases remaining between them. The CDR3 DNA reads TGTGCCAGCAGCGGAGAGGGGAAAGGCAATCAGCCCCAGCATTTT. It translates to CASSGEGKGNQPQHF.

V usage is TRBV5-4 and J usage is TRBJ2-1, with D possibly matching TRBD2 (6 bases). The CDR3 sequence is 15 residues long. V was pared by 4 bases and J by 0 bases, with 11 bases between. The V gene's germline CDR1 is SGHNT and CDR2 YYREEE (reference sequence). CDR3 sequence reads: CASSPGLFSYNEQFF. In DNA, the CDR3 is TGTGCCAGCAGCCCGGGACTCTTCTCCTACAATGAGCAGTTCTTC.

This rearrangement joins TRBV7-2 to TRBJ1-1; D is perhaps TRBD1 (5 bases). Per the germline V gene, CDR1 is SGHTA and CDR2 is FQGNSA. The CDR3 loop spans 14 amino acids. Trimming left V 7 bases short and J 4 bases short, with 16 bases between. CDR3 nucleotides: TGTGCCAGCACCCTCCGCGGGGCGGGCACTGAAGCTTTCTTT. Protein product: CASTLRGAGTEAFF. The full variable domain, its missing parts supplied by reference TRBV7-2 and TRBJ1-1, is GAGVSQSPSNKVTEKGKDVELRCDPISGHTALYWYRQSLGQGLEFLIYFQGNSAPDKSGLPSDRFSAERTGGSVSTLTIQRTQQEDSAVYLCASTLRGAGTEAFFGQGTRLTVV.

This clone showed up just once. The chain links TRBV5-1 to TRBJ2-2; TRBD1 aligns across 11 bases. The germline gives CDR1 SGHRS, CDR2 YFSETQ. The CDR3 spans 15 residues. Trimming cost V 4 bases and J 9 bases; bases outside gene matches: 8. The CDR3 here is CASSRGQGEVRELFF. CDR3 nucleotide sequence: TGCGCCAGCAGCCGGGGACAGGGGGAAGTTCGGGAGCTGTTTTTT. The variable domain in full, with the rest retrieved from reference TRBV5-1 and TRBJ2-2, is KAGVTQTPRYLIKTRGQQVTLSCSPISGHRSVSWYQQTPGQGLQFLFEYFSETQRNKGNFPGRFSGRQFSNSRSEMNVSTLELGDSALYLCASSRGQGEVRELFFGEGSRLTVL.

This chain joins TRBV5-1 and TRBJ2-3; D may be TRBD1 (5 bases). The CDR3 is 15 amino acids. The V gene lost 1 base and the J gene lost 1 base, with 10 bases spanning the gap. Germline V gene lookup returns CDR1 SGHRS and CDR2 YFSETQ. The CDR3 loop is CASSLQGSRTDTQYF. The CDR3 coding sequence is TGCGCCAGCAGCTTGCAGGGCTCCCGCACAGATACGCAGTATTTT.

J is TRBJ2-1 and V is TRBV30, with D possibly TRBD2 on 6 matching bases. Looked up from germline, CDR1 is GTSNPN and CDR2 is SVGIG (reference sequence). V gave up 3 bases and J gave up 8 bases, with 20 bases separating them. The CDR3 consists of 15 residues. CDR3: CAWSAGLVGTHEQFF. The CDR3 DNA reads TGTGCCTGGAGCGCGGGACTGGTGGGAACACATGAGCAGTTCTTC.

This chain joins TRBV4-1 and TRBJ1-3; 9 bases match TRBD1. Trimming took 1 base from V and 2 from J; bases not matched to a gene: 6. The CDR3 runs to 17 residues. In germline, CDR1 is MGHRA, CDR2 YSYEKL. The CDR3 loop reads CASSQAGRDRAGNTIYF. The CDR3 nucleotides read TGCGCCAGCAGCCAAGCTGGGCGGGACAGGGCTGGAAACACCATATATTTT.

The chain has TRBV28 and TRBJ2-5; 9 bases agree with TRBD2. CDR1 is MDHEN and CDR2 is SYDVKM in the germline V gene. The V and J ends lost 2 bases and 4 bases, in that order; junction bases with no gene match: 5. CDR3 length equals 15 residues. The CDR3 DNA reads TGTGCCAGCAGTTTAGCGGGAGGGCCACGAGAGACCCAGTACTTC. This encodes CASSLAGGPRETQYF.

The rearrangement links TRBV6-5 to TRBJ2-1, with TRBD1 as a possible D gene (5 bases). V was shortened by 6 bases and J by 16 bases, with 22 bases between the two germline ends. Germline loops: CDR1 MNHEY, CDR2 SVGAGI. The CDR3 is 13 amino acids. CDR3 nucleotide sequence: TGTGCCAGCAGGAACCGCGGTGGGAAGGGGTATTTCTTC. Residues: CASRNRGGKGYFF.

This sequence joins TRBV14 and TRBJ2-7, with 8 bases lining up with TRBD2. Trimming at V came to 4 bases and at J to 6 bases, leaving 14 bases not matched to a gene. Germline V gives CDR1 SGHDN, CDR2 FVKESK. This CDR3 spans 16 amino acids. The CDR3 nucleotides read TGTGCCAGCAGCCGCCCGGCGGCGGGAGGCATAGGCGAGCAGTACTTC. It codes for CASSRPAAGGIGEQYF.

This chain links TRBV7-7 with TRBJ2-1; 12 nucleotides match TRBD2. Looked up from germline, CDR1 is SSHAT and CDR2 is FNYEAQ (reference sequence). The CDR3 is 15 amino acids. V was pared by 4 bases and J by 7 bases, with 5 bases of the junction left unmatched. The CDR3 coding sequence is TGTGCCAGCAGCTCCTCTAGCGGGAGGGGGAATGAGCAGTTCTTC. Residues: CASSSSSGRGNEQFF. Combining the CDR3 with reference TRBV7-7 and TRBJ2-1 gives the whole variable domain GAGVSQSPRYKVTKRGQDVTLRCDPISSHATLYWYQQALGQGPEFLTYFNYEAQPDKSGLPSDRFSAERPEGSISTLTIQRTEQRDSAMYRCASSSSSGRGNEQFFGPGTRLTVL.

The chain employs TRBV18 and TRBJ2-1; 12 bases line up with TRBD2. The CDR3 has 15 residues. In germline, CDR1 is KGHSH, CDR2 LQKENI. Losses at the gene ends were 6 bases for V and 6 bases for J; bases not matched to a gene: 6. CDR3 protein: CASSPRLAGANEQFF. The CDR3 bases are TGTGCCAGCTCGCCAAGACTAGCGGGAGCCAATGAGCAGTTCTTC.

In its sample, this clone was seen a few times. The chain combines TRBV18 with TRBJ1-1, with no clear D. The CDR3 is 16 residues long. The germline V gene has CDR1 KGHSH and CDR2 LQKENI. V lost 3 bases, J lost 3 bases, and 17 bases lay in between. Written as DNA, the CDR3 is TGTGCCAGCTCACCTCGAATCTCGGGCGAGGACACTGAAGCTTTCTTT. Translated: CASSPRISGEDTEAFF. Supplemented by reference TRBV18 and TRBJ1-1, the full variable domain reads NAGVMQNPRHLVRRRGQEARLRCSPMKGHSHVYWYRQLPEEGLKFMVYLQKENIIDESGMPKERFSAEFPKEGPSILRIQQVVRGDSAAYFCASSPRISGEDTEAFFGQGTRLTVV.

This chain joins TRBV7-2 and TRBJ2-3; tentatively, D is TRBD2 (6 bases). Germline CDR1 SGHTA, CDR2 FQGNSA. Deletions cut 5 bases from V and 4 bases from J, with 13 bases between. The length of the CDR3 is 14 residues. The CDR3: CASSPGDRPDTQYF. CDR3 DNA: TGTGCCAGCAGCCCGGGAGACCGGCCAGATACGCAGTATTTT.

The V call is TRBV30, the J call TRBJ2-7; 9 positions match TRBD1. Germline trimming cut 4 bases from V and 4 bases from J; bases unmatched to any gene: 8. Germline V lookup: CDR1 GTSNPN, CDR2 SVGIG (reference sequence). This CDR3 comprises 14 residues. As DNA, the CDR3 is TGTGCCTGGACAGCCGGGACAGGGTCTTACGAGCAGTACTTC. This sequence encodes CAWTAGTGSYEQYF.

The chain recombines TRBV7-9 with TRBJ1-4; D uncertain. Per the germline V gene, CDR1 is SEHNR and CDR2 is FQNEAQ (reference sequence). There are 12 residues in the CDR3. V lost 6 bases and J lost 8, with 10 bases in between. CDR3: CASRLAEEKLFF. The CDR3 DNA follows: TGTGCCAGCAGGCTAGCGGAGGAAAAACTGTTTTTT. Using reference TRBV7-9 and TRBJ1-4 for the parts outside the CDR3, the full variable domain is DTGVSQNPRHKITKRGQNVTFRCDPISEHNRLYWYRQTLGQGPEFLTYFQNEAQLEKSRLLSDRFSAERPKGSFSTLEIQRTEQGDSAMYLCASRLAEEKLFFGSGTQLSVL.

The rearrangement joins TRBV2 to TRBJ2-5; D gene unclear. CDR1 is SNHLY and CDR2 is FYNNEI in the germline V gene. The CDR3 loop spans 15 amino acids. Deletions cut 7 bases from V and 1 base from J, with 16 bases between. Here the CDR3 reads CASTKSTERQETQYF. CDR3 coding DNA: TGTGCCAGCACCAAGAGCACTGAACGCCAAGAGACCCAGTACTTC.

The chain joins TRBV7-9 to TRBJ2-1, with D perhaps TRBD2 (5 bases). Germline CDR1 SEHNR, CDR2 FQNEAQ (reference sequence). Between the trimmed V and J ends, which lost 2 bases and 14 bases, there was a span of 16 bases. The CDR3 runs to 13 residues. The DNA of the CDR3 is TGTGCCAGCAGCTTATTTAGCGCCCAAGAAGAGTTCTTC. As protein: CASSLFSAQEEFF.

V usage is TRBV7-3 and J usage is TRBJ2-2; D gene unclear. V was pared by 2 bases and J by 5 bases, with 9 bases between. Germline assignment: CDR1 SGHTA and CDR2 FQGTGA. The CDR3 consists of 14 residues. This CDR3 is CASSLYGVTGELFF. The CDR3 region has the DNA TGTGCCAGCAGCTTATACGGTGTAACCGGGGAGCTGTTTTTT.

The V and J genes are TRBV15 and TRBJ2-2; possibly TRBD2 for D (6 bases). V was clipped by 8 bases and J by 5 bases, with 12 bases between them. CDR1 LNHNV and CDR2 YYDKDF come from the germline V gene (reference sequence). The CDR3 consists of 13 residues. As DNA, the CDR3 is TGTGCCACCCGGAGGGGTAGGACCGGGGAGCTGTTTTTT. Translated: CATRRGRTGELFF.

V gene TRBV7-9 combines with J gene TRBJ1-4, with no clear D. The germline V gene has CDR1 SEHNR and CDR2 FQNEAQ (reference sequence). V shed 1 base and J shed 7 bases, with 19 bases lying between them. CDR3 length: 17 residues. The CDR3 region is CASSLELGGPGGEKLFF. The CDR3 DNA is TGTGCCAGCAGCTTAGAGCTTGGAGGTCCAGGAGGTGAAAAACTGTTTTTT.